Here is one T cell receptor beta chain with its context. Its antigen is as yet unknown. The data were taken from a study of identical twins. Points from the study as a whole: Analyses of zero insertions could, in part, be confounded by invariant MAIT and iNKT cells. Recombination models fit unrelated individuals' TCR alpha sharing but underestimated twins'.

TCRdb recomputed calls from the 5' RACE reads with MiXCR, one row per CDR3 protein. Of hundreds of thousands of distinct CDR3 sequences listed, about 20% are singletons. Trimming left V 3 bases short and J 11 bases short, with 10 bases between. Germline CDR1 is MGHDK and CDR2 is SYGVNS. There are 11 residues in the CDR3. This sample also appeared in a second study, on T cells expressing NK-cell markers. That paper notes: Sorted CD3+CD56-NKG2C+, CD3+CD56+NKG2C- and CD3+CD56+NKG2C+ T cells were the source of the TCR beta repertoires.

The receptor was derived from a woman younger than 30 in good health. Sequencing was carried out using PBMCs. The chain is built from TRBV25-1 and TRBJ1-1; no firm D call. CDR3 sequence: CASSEDGAAFF. The DNA for the CDR3 is TGTGCCAGCAGTGAGGACGGAGCTGCTTTCTTT.